A single sample is the source of the 27 T cell receptor beta chains below, sequenced in a study of naive and memory T cell subsets. Both TRBC1 and TRBC2 were covered by a beta constant-region primer of two equimolar oligonucleotides. TCRdb reprocessed the UMI-ligation and nested PCR reads with MiXCR, giving one entry per CDR3 protein. The sample consists of about 5,400 distinct CDR3 sequences, over 6% of them appearing once. The specimen sequenced was effector memory CD8+ T cells from blood. Subset reported: effector memory, CD45RA- CD27-. The source is a human donor in good health.

This clonotype was counted a few times. The chain is built from TRBV19 and TRBJ2-4; TRBD2 agrees at 7 bases. Germline V gene lookup returns CDR1 LNHDA and CDR2 SQIVND (reference sequence). With V trimmed by 3 bases and J by 6 bases, 11 bases remained unmatched. The CDR3 covers 16 residues. The CDR3 DNA is TGTGCCAGTAGTATGGCGGAGGGACTACACGTAAACATTCAGTACTTC. Translating gives CASSMAEGLHVNIQYF.

This clonotype has at least ten counts. This rearrangement joins TRBV20-1 to TRBJ2-4; D gene unclear. CDR1 and CDR2 from the germline V gene are DFQATT and SNEGSKA (reference sequence). Trimming took 3 bases from V and 7 from J, leaving 13 bases between them. CDR3 length: 13 residues. The CDR3 sequence: CSASQVEQNIQYF. CDR3 nucleotide sequence: TGCAGTGCTAGTCAGGTCGAGCAGAACATTCAGTACTTC.

The table lists this clonotype with a few counts. The chain has TRBV15 and TRBJ2-3; D is tentatively TRBD1 or TRBD2 (5 bases each). Germline CDR1 and CDR2: LNHNV and YYDKDF (reference sequence). Trimming removed 5 bases from V and 4 bases from J, with 16 bases in between. There are 15 residues in the CDR3. As DNA, the CDR3 is TGTGCCACCAGCTTCGCCAGGGACGGCGCAGATACGCAGTATTTT. This translates into CATSFARDGADTQYF.

This clonotype is medium-sized in the sample. The chain couples TRBV19 to TRBJ1-5; D call uncertain. The CDR3 has 15 amino acids. V gave up 3 bases and J gave up 3 bases, with 12 bases separating them. Germline-derived CDR1 and CDR2 are LNHDA and SQIVND (reference sequence). This CDR3 reads CASSIGPLANQPQHF. In nucleotides, the CDR3 is TGTGCCAGTAGTATTGGCCCTCTGGCCAATCAGCCCCAGCATTTT.

This rearrangement joins TRBV12-3 or TRBV12-4 to TRBJ2-3, with 9 nucleotides matching TRBD2. The J segment lost 4 bases and the V segment lost 7 bases, leaving 12 bases of the junction unmatched. The CDR3 is 16 amino acids. CDR3 coding DNA: TGTGCCAGCAAACTGGGGCGGGAGGGCCCCGCAGATACGCAGTATTTT. Translating it yields CASKLGREGPADTQYF.

This clonotype came up many times. J is TRBJ2-1 and V is TRBV3-1, with D perhaps matching TRBD2 (5 bases). CDR3 length: 14 residues. Trimming removed 1 base at V and 9 bases at J, with 13 bases between. From germline, CDR1 is LGHDT and CDR2 YNNKEL (reference sequence). CDR3 in amino acids: CASSQGLEGSEQFF. The CDR3 DNA sequence: TGTGCCAGCAGCCAAGGCCTAGAGGGTAGTGAGCAGTTCTTC.

V gene TRBV7-9 combines with J gene TRBJ2-2, with D possibly TRBD2 on 5 matching bases. Deletions cut 5 bases from V and 4 bases from J, with 14 bases between. Looked up from germline, CDR1 is SEHNR and CDR2 is FQNEAQ (reference sequence). The CDR3 sequence is 15 residues long. In DNA form, the CDR3 reads TGTGCCAGCAGCACCCGGGGTAGTGGCACCGGGGAGCTGTTTTTT. Its protein product is CASSTRGSGTGELFF. The full variable domain, completed using reference TRBV7-9 and TRBJ2-2, is DTGVSQNPRHKITKRGQNVTFRCDPISEHNRLYWYRQTLGQGPEFLTYFQNEAQLEKSRLLSDRFSAERPKGSFSTLEIQRTEQGDSAMYLCASSTRGSGTGELFFGEGSRLTVL.

The rearrangement links TRBV29-1 to TRBJ2-2; D tentatively reads TRBD1 or TRBD2 (6 bases each). Germline V gene lookup returns CDR1 SQVTM and CDR2 ANQGSEA. V gave up 5 bases and J gave up 5 bases, with 15 bases separating them. The CDR3 spans 14 residues. The CDR3 here is CSVRGAGETGELFF. The CDR3 bases are TGCAGCGTTAGGGGGGCAGGCGAGACCGGGGAGCTGTTTTTT.

This clonotype was recorded at least ten times. CDR3 residues: CASSKAGHINNEQFF. The CDR3, as DNA: TGTGCCAGCTCTAAAGCGGGCCATATTAACAATGAGCAGTTCTTC. The rearrangement uses TRBV18 and TRBJ2-1; possibly TRBD2 for D (6 bases). Germline V lookup: CDR1 KGHSH, CDR2 LQKENI. The V end lost 6 bases, the J end lost 5 bases, and 17 bases lay between the germline ends. This CDR3 is built from 15 residues.

This clonotype showed up many times. The chain uses TRBV6-2 or TRBV6-3 and TRBJ1-5, with D possibly being TRBD1 (5 bases). Trimming left V 2 bases short and J 7 bases short, with 12 bases between. This CDR3 has 14 residues. CDR1 is MNHEY, CDR2 SVGEGT, per germline. CDR3 residues: CASSYDAGSQPQHF. CDR3 nucleotides: TGTGCCAGCAGTTACGACGCAGGGAGCCAGCCCCAGCATTTT.

Comment on this clonotype: A much larger clone differs by one base, so this may be a read error. This chain uses TRBV4-2 with TRBJ1-4; TRBD1 is a possible D gene (6 bases). The V and J ends lost 5 bases and 8 bases respectively, with 15 bases between them. From germline, CDR1 is LGHNA and CDR2 YNFKEQ. The CDR3 extends over 14 amino acids. The DNA for the CDR3 is TGTGCCAGCAGCGAACAGGGAGGGGACGAAAAACTGTTTTTT. This sequence encodes CASSEQGGDEKLFF.

Within the sample, this clonotype is medium-sized (0.01 to 0.1%). The rearrangement links TRBV6-1 to TRBJ1-2, with no clear D. The CDR3 runs to 16 residues. Germline values: CDR1 MNHNS, CDR2 SASEGT. The V and J ends lost 0 bases and 3 bases respectively, with 14 bases between them. The CDR3 DNA is TGTGCCAGCAGTGAAGCGTTCGGGGAACTCTACTATGGCTACACCTTC. Its translation: CASSEAFGELYYGYTF.

This clonotype was counted many times. This chain joins TRBV2 and TRBJ2-7; TRBD1 agrees at 8 bases. Germline V lookup: CDR1 SNHLY, CDR2 FYNNEI. The junction had 13 bases not matched to a gene; V was cut back by 7 bases and J by 2 bases. This CDR3 is built from 16 residues. The CDR3 DNA follows: TGTGCCAGCACCGCCCCCCCGACAGGGGATACCTACGAGCAGTACTTC. It codes for CASTAPPTGDTYEQYF.

This clonotype was picked up a small number of times. The V gene is TRBV19, the J gene TRBJ2-1; no clear D gene. V shed 3 bases and J shed 5 bases, with 8 bases lying between them. The CDR3 covers 13 residues. Germline CDR1 LNHDA, CDR2 SQIVND (reference sequence). The CDR3 nucleotides are TGTGCCAGTAGTATGACCTACAACAATGAGCAGTTCTTC. Protein sequence: CASSMTYNNEQFF.

The chain couples TRBV6-1 to TRBJ2-3; 7 bases line up with TRBD2. The V gene's germline CDR1 is MNHNS and CDR2 SASEGT. The CDR3 covers 15 residues. The J segment lost 3 bases and the V segment lost 1 base, leaving 4 bases of the junction unmatched. As DNA, the CDR3 is TGTGCCAGCAGTGAAGTAAAGGGAGGGACAGATACGCAGTATTTT. It encodes CASSEVKGGTDTQYF.

This clonotype was observed many times. V gene TRBV9 combines with J gene TRBJ2-5, with D perhaps matching TRBD1 (6 bases). Germline CDR1 is SGDLS and CDR2 is YYNGEE. Trimming pared 3 bases from V and 4 bases from J, leaving 19 bases between. The length of the CDR3 is 16 residues. The CDR3 is CASSGQQGRAGETQYF. In nucleotides, the CDR3 is TGTGCCAGCAGCGGGCAACAGGGACGTGCGGGAGAGACCCAGTACTTC. Based on the CDR3 plus reference TRBV9 and TRBJ2-5, the full variable domain is DSGVTQTPKHLITATGQRVTLRCSPRSGDLSVYWYQQSLDQGLQFLIQYYNGEERAKGNILERFSAQQFPDLHSELNLSSLELGDSALYFCASSGQQGRAGETQYFGPGTRLLVL.

This clonotype rates as large (0.1 to 1%). J is TRBJ2-7 and V is TRBV20-1; 8 bases agree with TRBD1. Germline CDR1 and CDR2: DFQATT and SNEGSKA (reference sequence). The CDR3 has 14 amino acids. The trim removed 2 bases at V and 3 bases at J, leaving 6 bases unmatched. CDR3 in DNA: TGCAGTGCTAGATCGGACAGGGAATTCTACGAGCAGTACTTC. It translates to CSARSDREFYEQYF.

This clonotype has a handful of counts. The V call is TRBV12-3 or TRBV12-4, the J call TRBJ2-1; 10 nucleotides match TRBD1. The CDR3 contains 15 residues. J lost 5 bases, V lost 3 bases, and 4 bases had no gene match. The CDR3 DNA is TGTGCCAGCAGTTTGTTGGGACAGGGGAACAATGAGCAGTTCTTC. Its protein product is CASSLLGQGNNEQFF.

This clonotype was counted ten times or more. V gene TRBV7-2 combines with J gene TRBJ1-1; no clear D. CDR3 length: 12 residues. Germline loops: CDR1 SGHTA, CDR2 FQGNSA. V was shortened by 8 bases and J by 0 bases, with 7 bases between the two germline ends. The DNA of the CDR3 is TGTGCCAGCGGATACTTGAACACTGAAGCTTTCTTT. Protein sequence: CASGYLNTEAFF.

This clonotype appeared a few times. The chain has TRBV30 and TRBJ2-5; 8 nucleotides line up with TRBD2. J lost 5 bases, V lost 4 bases, and 6 bases had no gene match. Per germline, CDR1 GTSNPN and CDR2 SVGIG (reference sequence). This CDR3 is built from 13 residues. CDR3 amino acids: CAWTSGSDETQYF. The CDR3 region has the DNA TGTGCCTGGACCAGCGGGAGTGATGAGACCCAGTACTTC.

In its sample, this clonotype ranks as medium-sized. The gene calls are TRBV4-3 and TRBJ1-5, with D perhaps matching TRBD1 (5 bases). The CDR3 consists of 15 residues. V lost 3 bases, J lost 4 bases, and 13 bases lay in between. Germline lookup yields CDR1 LGHNA and CDR2 YSLEER. The CDR3 sequence is CASSQSRGNNQPQHF. Here the CDR3 DNA reads TGCGCCAGCAGCCAGTCACGGGGGAATAATCAGCCCCAGCATTTT.

The chain carries TRBV3-1 and TRBJ2-3; 7 nucleotides agree with TRBD2. Trimming at V came to 4 bases and at J to 3 bases, leaving 10 bases not matched to a gene. This CDR3 region has 16 residues. Germline V gives CDR1 LGHDT, CDR2 YNNKEL (reference sequence). The CDR3, as DNA: TGTGCCAGCAGCCCCCCCCGCGGACTAGATACAGATACGCAGTATTTT. It translates to CASSPPRGLDTDTQYF.

This clonotype was picked up a small number of times. The CDR3: CSASPGQGYEQYF. The CDR3 nucleotides read TGCAGTGCTTCGCCGGGACAGGGCTACGAGCAGTACTTC. This sequence joins TRBV20-1 and TRBJ2-7; 9 bases fit TRBD1. The CDR3 extends over 13 amino acids. J gave up 3 bases and V 5 bases, and 5 bases lay outside the gene matches. Germline CDR1 is DFQATT and CDR2 is SNEGSKA (reference sequence).

At least ten counts were recorded for this clonotype. The chain joins TRBV29-1 to TRBJ1-4, with TRBD1 matching over 10 bases. The ends lost 7 bases at V and 2 bases at J; junction bases unmatched: 4. This CDR3 region has 14 residues. Germline V gene data show CDR1 as SQVTM and CDR2 as ANQGSEA. The CDR3 sequence: CSAGQGGTNEKLFF. The CDR3 DNA reads TGCAGCGCCGGACAGGGGGGGACTAATGAAAAACTGTTTTTT.

The chain uses TRBV6-2 or TRBV6-3 and TRBJ2-2; 10 bases align to TRBD2. The CDR3 spans 14 residues. J gave up 4 bases and V 5 bases, and 1 base lay outside the gene matches. Germline V lookup: CDR1 MNHEY, CDR2 SVGEGT. CDR3 region: CASSSGRATGELFF. As DNA, the CDR3 is TGTGCCAGCAGTAGCGGGAGGGCCACCGGGGAGCTGTTTTTT.

The chain has TRBV9 and TRBJ1-1, with D uncertain. Germline V gives CDR1 SGDLS, CDR2 YYNGEE. Trimming stripped 4 bases from V and 1 base from J, with 14 bases between. There are 15 residues in the CDR3. The CDR3 DNA is TGTGCCAGCAGCCCCCGTGGGAACCAGAACACTGAAGCTTTCTTT. This translates into CASSPRGNQNTEAFF.

The chain has TRBV4-2 and TRBJ2-3; D call uncertain. This CDR3 comprises 14 residues. V was pared by 1 base and J by 1 base, with 6 bases between. CDR1 and CDR2 from the germline V gene are LGHNA and YNFKEQ. DNA of the CDR3: TGTGCCAGCAGCCAAGGCGAGCGCACAGATACGCAGTATTTT. Amino acids: CASSQGERTDTQYF.